These 29 T cell receptor beta chains share one sample of origin, sequenced in a study of T cells in Graves' hyperthyroidism and ophthalmopathy. The investigators amplified TCR beta CDR3 regions from RNA transcripts. With the HTBI primer set, the TCR CDR3 went through a first round of RT-PCR. TCRdb analysed the multiplex PCR reads with MiXCR anew, one entry per CDR3 protein. The data hold some 510,000 distinct CDR3 sequences, with roughly 50% observed a single time. The sequenced sample consisted of peripheral blood or thyroid tissue (not recorded which). Receptors originate from a young woman with Graves' hyperthyroidism.

The rearrangement joins TRBV20-1 to TRBJ2-7; TRBD1 might be the D (5 bases). CDR3 length: 11 residues. CDR1 DFQATT and CDR2 SNEGSKA come from the germline V gene (reference sequence). V was cut by 3 bases and J by 3 bases, with 6 bases left in between. The CDR3 DNA reads TGCAGTGCTAGCGGACACTACGAGCAGTACTTC. As protein: CSASGHYEQYF.

This rearrangement joins TRBV10-3 to TRBJ1-2; maybe TRBD1 (5 bases). V dropped 8 bases and J dropped 3 bases, with 13 bases sitting between them. CDR1 and CDR2 (germline): ENHRY, SYGVKD. The CDR3 consists of 13 residues. The CDR3 DNA reads as TGTGCCATCTCCCGGGAAGGGGACTATGGCTACACCTTC. This gives the protein CAISREGDYGYTF.

Concerning this clonotype: This may be a read error, as it is one base from a much larger clone. The chain joins TRBV15 to TRBJ1-2, with a weak D call TRBD1 (6 bases). The CDR3 has 17 amino acids. With 0 bases removed from V and 7 bases from J, the gap between germline ends came to 21 bases. Germline CDR1 is LNHNV and CDR2 is YYDKDF (reference sequence). The CDR3 loop is CATSRDRGHRMGTGYTF. The CDR3 nucleotides are TGTGCCACCAGCAGAGATCGGGGACACCGCATGGGAACTGGCTACACCTTC.

This clonotype appeared many times. The genes are TRBV29-1 and TRBJ2-7, with TRBD2 as a possible D gene (6 bases). This CDR3 has 13 amino acids. Germline V lookup: CDR1 SQVTM, CDR2 ANQGSEA. V lost 6 bases and J 7 bases, leaving 19 bases between the germline ends. The CDR3 region is CSVTRRGRLEQYF. CDR3 DNA sequence: TGCAGCGTAACACGGCGAGGGAGGCTTGAGCAGTACTTC.

This clonotype came up a few times. This sequence joins TRBV29-1 and TRBJ2-3; D unresolved. Trimming removed 4 bases at V and 2 bases at J, with 10 bases between. CDR1 and CDR2 (germline): SQVTM, ANQGSEA. The CDR3 contains 13 residues. CDR3 residues: CSVGAGDTDTQYF. The CDR3 DNA sequence: TGCAGCGTTGGGGCAGGAGACACAGATACGCAGTATTTT.

V and J are TRBV29-1 and TRBJ2-7; 13 positions agree with TRBD2. The J segment lost 6 bases and the V segment lost 2 bases, leaving 4 bases of the junction unmatched. This CDR3 contains 14 residues. From germline, CDR1 is SQVTM and CDR2 ANQGSEA. This chain's CDR3 is CSVEPGLAGREQYF. The CDR3 coding sequence is TGCAGCGTTGAACCGGGACTAGCGGGACGCGAGCAGTACTTC.

In this sample, this clonotype turned up a few times. The chain links TRBV7-8 to TRBJ1-2; 7 nucleotides agree with TRBD1. CDR1 SGHVS and CDR2 FQNEAQ come from the germline V gene. Trimming at V came to 5 bases and at J to 2 bases, leaving 5 bases not matched to a gene. The CDR3 is 14 amino acids. The CDR3 is CASSPGGQNYGYTF. The CDR3 DNA is TGTGCCAGCAGCCCAGGGGGACAGAACTATGGCTACACCTTC.

The sample holds a few counts of this clonotype. The chain is built from TRBV6-6 and TRBJ2-5; TRBD2 matches 9 bases. CDR1 and CDR2 from the germline V gene are MNHNY and SVGAGI (reference sequence). V lost 5 bases and J lost 4; bases outside the gene matches: 8. The CDR3 has 15 amino acids. The chain's CDR3 is CASSLSSGIVETQYF. CDR3 DNA: TGTGCCAGCAGTCTTTCTAGCGGGATCGTAGAGACCCAGTACTTC.

This clonotype has a count of ten or more. This chain joins TRBV29-1 and TRBJ1-1; D unresolved. V lost 5 bases and J 1 base, leaving 14 bases between the germline ends. CDR1 and CDR2 (germline): SQVTM, ANQGSEA. This CDR3 has 14 amino acids. The CDR3 DNA sequence: TGCAGCGTTACGGGGAACCAAAAGAACACTGAAGCTTTCTTT. This gives the protein CSVTGNQKNTEAFF.

This clonotype was detected many times. J is TRBJ1-5 and V is TRBV7-9; D remains unclear. The CDR3 runs 15 residues. Per germline, CDR1 SEHNR and CDR2 FQNEAQ (reference sequence). Trimming took 5 bases from V and 2 from J, leaving 13 bases between them. The CDR3 protein is CASSDDNWRNQPQHF. The CDR3 region has the DNA TGTGCCAGCAGCGACGACAATTGGCGCAATCAGCCCCAGCATTTT.

As concerns this clonotype: The final CDR3 position lacks the conserved phenylalanine or tryptophan, pointing to a likely read error. The DNA is left out, because the CDR3 cannot be placed on it with certainty; the CDR3 is given as TCRdb lists it. The rearrangement uses TRBV2 and TRBJ2-7. Termini included, the CDR3 measures 8 amino acids. CDR1 is SNHLY and CDR2 is FYNNEI in the germline V gene. The CDR3 here is CASSGLYT.

At least ten counts were recorded for this clonotype. The chain couples TRBV29-1 to TRBJ1-1; the D is unclear. CDR3 length equals 14 residues. Germline V gene data show CDR1 as SQVTM and CDR2 as ANQGSEA. The V gene lost 4 bases and the J gene lost 0 bases, with 12 bases spanning the gap. The DNA for the CDR3 is TGCAGCGTTGGGACCGCCAGTATGAACACTGAAGCTTTCTTT. Its translation: CSVGTASMNTEAFF.

This chain joins TRBV29-1 and TRBJ1-1; TRBD1 matches 7 bases. The germline gives CDR1 SQVTM, CDR2 ANQGSEA. V trimming: 5 bases; J trimming: 2 bases; junction bases outside the gene matches: 14. The CDR3 covers 16 residues. The CDR3 spells CSVIKNRGPPNTEAFF. DNA for the CDR3: TGCAGCGTTATCAAAAACAGGGGTCCGCCCAACACTGAAGCTTTCTTT.

This clonotype was detected only a few times. The rearrangement uses TRBV7-9 and TRBJ2-7, with D uncertain. From germline, CDR1 is SEHNR and CDR2 FQNEAQ (reference sequence). CDR3 length equals 14 residues. V was shortened by 5 bases and J by 3 bases, with 14 bases between the two germline ends. CDR3 loop: CASSPPSTHYEQYF. For the CDR3, the DNA is TGTGCCAGCAGCCCTCCCTCCACTCACTACGAGCAGTACTTC.

This clonotype was observed a single time. This chain uses TRBV7-9 with TRBJ2-2; D may match TRBD1 or TRBD2 (5 bases each). Deletions cut 2 bases from V and 3 bases from J, with 10 bases between. This CDR3 spans 15 amino acids. Germline CDR1 is SEHNR and CDR2 is FQNEAQ (reference sequence). The CDR3 is CASSLTGPDTGELFF. The CDR3 region has the DNA TGTGCCAGCAGCTTAACGGGACCCGACACCGGGGAGCTGTTTTTT. Variable domain in full (rest from reference TRBV7-9 and TRBJ2-2): DTGVSQNPRHKITKRGQNVTFRCDPISEHNRLYWYRQTLGQGPEFLTYFQNEAQLEKSRLLSDRFSAERPKGSFSTLEIQRTEQGDSAMYLCASSLTGPDTGELFFGEGSRLTVL.

The rearrangement links TRBV12-5 to TRBJ1-5; D call uncertain. V dropped 3 bases and J dropped 1 base, with 1 base sitting between them. In germline, CDR1 is LGHNT, CDR2 FRNRAP. This CDR3 region has 12 residues. CDR3 loop: CASGLSNQPQHF. CDR3 DNA: TGTGCTAGTGGTTTAAGCAATCAGCCCCAGCATTTT.

This clonotype was picked up many times. The chain has TRBV15 and TRBJ1-6, with D possibly TRBD1 on 6 matching bases. Germline V lookup: CDR1 LNHNV, CDR2 YYDKDF (reference sequence). The CDR3 runs 14 residues. V was pared by 5 bases and J by 8 bases, with 13 bases between. CDR3 in amino acids: CATSRQVVDSPLHF. The CDR3 DNA follows: TGTGCCACCAGCCGACAGGTCGTGGATTCACCCCTCCACTTT.

About this clonotype itself: A junction boundary mismatches the germline segment, possibly from a read error. V usage is TRBV7-2 and J usage is TRBJ1-6; possibly TRBD1 for D (5 bases). Per the germline V gene, CDR1 is SGHTA and CDR2 is FQGNSA. This CDR3 has 14 residues. This CDR3 is CASSLVGPDSPLHF. CDR3 nucleotide sequence: TGTGCCAGCAGCTTAGTGGGGCCGGATTCACCCCTCCACTTC.

The rearrangement uses TRBV5-4 and TRBJ1-3; D possibly corresponds to TRBD1 (5 bases). V shed 3 bases and J shed 3 bases, with 22 bases lying between them. Germline V CDR1 and CDR2: SGHNT, YYREEE (reference sequence). The CDR3 runs to 18 residues. The chain's CDR3 is CASSSPGAWDGGGNTIYF. CDR3 nucleotide sequence: TGTGCCAGCAGCTCACCTGGGGCCTGGGACGGTGGTGGAAACACCATATATTTT. Using reference TRBV5-4 and TRBJ1-3 for the parts outside the CDR3, the full variable domain is ETGVTQSPTHLIKTRGQQVTLRCSSQSGHNTVSWYQQALGQGPQFIFQYYREEENGRGNFPPRFSGLQFPNYSSELNVNALELDDSALYLCASSSPGAWDGGGNTIYFGEGSWLTVV.

This clonotype was found a few times. This sequence joins TRBV7-4 and TRBJ2-5; D might be TRBD2 (5 bases). This CDR3 spans 13 amino acids. The V gene lost 3 bases and the J gene lost 5 bases, with 10 bases spanning the gap. CDR1 is SGHVT, CDR2 SQSDAQ, per germline. DNA of the CDR3: TGTGCCAGCAGCTTCGCTAGCATGGAGACCCAGTACTTC. This translates into CASSFASMETQYF.

The chain combines TRBV7-9 with TRBJ2-5; TRBD1 matches at 10 bases. Trimming at V came to 6 bases and at J to 4 bases, leaving 14 bases not matched to a gene. CDR1 and CDR2 from the germline V gene are SEHNR and FQNEAQ (reference sequence). CDR3 length: 17 residues. The chain's CDR3 is CASSLGDRGGPRETQYF. For the CDR3, the DNA is TGTGCCAGCAGTCTAGGGGACAGGGGAGGACCCCGAGAGACCCAGTACTTC.

This chain uses TRBV10-3 with TRBJ1-5; tentatively, D is TRBD1 (5 bases). V lost 0 bases to trimming and J lost 6 bases, with 12 bases between them. The CDR3 length is 15 residues. Germline-derived CDR1 and CDR2 are ENHRY and SYGVKD. CDR3 region: CAISESQGVAQPQHF. The DNA of the CDR3 is TGTGCCATCAGTGAGTCTCAGGGAGTCGCTCAGCCCCAGCATTTT.

This clonotype was counted between two and nine times. This chain joins TRBV7-2 and TRBJ1-1; weak D call: TRBD1 (5 bases). The germline V and J ends were trimmed by 5 bases and 1 base, with 14 bases remaining between them. This CDR3 spans 15 amino acids. CDR1 is SGHTA, CDR2 FQGNSA, per germline. CDR3 amino acids: CASSRPGVTNTEAFF. Here the CDR3 DNA reads TGTGCCAGCAGCCGACCGGGGGTAACGAACACTGAAGCTTTCTTT. The full variable domain, its missing parts supplied by reference TRBV7-2 and TRBJ1-1, is GAGVSQSPSNKVTEKGKDVELRCDPISGHTALYWYRQSLGQGLEFLIYFQGNSAPDKSGLPSDRFSAERTGGSVSTLTIQRTQQEDSAVYLCASSRPGVTNTEAFFGQGTRLTVV.

This clonotype has only a few counts. The rearrangement uses TRBV20-1 and TRBJ1-1, with TRBD1 identical over 7 bases. The trim removed 5 bases at V and 0 bases at J, leaving 6 bases unmatched. The CDR3 loop spans 14 amino acids. Germline values: CDR1 DFQATT, CDR2 SNEGSKA (reference sequence). CDR3 in DNA: TGCAGTGCTCTGACAGGGCCAATGAACACTGAAGCTTTCTTT. Its protein is CSALTGPMNTEAFF.

This clonotype showed up many times. The gene calls are TRBV10-3 and TRBJ1-1; the D gene is possibly TRBD1 (6 bases). The CDR3 spans 14 residues. The germline V gene encodes CDR1 ENHRY and CDR2 SYGVKD. Trimming shortened V by 3 bases and J by 3 bases, and 11 bases separated the two germline ends. CDR3 sequence reads: CAISDWDTYTEAFF. The CDR3 DNA reads as TGTGCCATCAGTGACTGGGACACCTACACTGAAGCTTTCTTT.

Remarks on this clonotype: Since the CDR3 does not end with the conserved phenylalanine or tryptophan, this likely comes from a read error. The V call is TRBV5-1, the J call TRBJ1-4, with 7 bases matching TRBD1. Germline CDR1 and CDR2: SGHRS and YFSETQ. This CDR3 comprises 15 residues. V lost 2 bases to trimming and J lost 4 bases; unmatched junction nucleotides: 5. The CDR3 bases are TGCGCCAGCAGCTTAGCCGGGACAGTTAATGAAAAACTGTTTCTT. It translates to CASSLAGTVNEKLFL.

About this clonotype: An end of the junction differs from the germline gene, which may be a read error. The rearrangement uses TRBV19 and TRBJ1-3; no firm D call. The CDR3 loop spans 16 amino acids. Germline CDR1 reads LNHDA; CDR2 reads SQIVND (reference sequence). CDR3 nucleotides: TGTGCCAGTAGAGAGGGAACCGATTTCTCTGGTAACACCATATATTTT. Translation gives CASREGTDFSGNTIYF.

The genes are TRBV7-2 and TRBJ2-7; tentatively, D is TRBD2 (6 bases). The germline CDR1 and CDR2 sequences are SGHTA and FQGNSA. The CDR3 sequence is 13 residues long. The V and J ends lost 5 bases and 7 bases respectively, with 15 bases between them. The CDR3 sequence is CASSVRELWEQYF. The CDR3 DNA is TGTGCCAGCAGCGTCCGGGAGCTATGGGAGCAGTACTTC.

The V gene is TRBV25-1, the J gene TRBJ1-1; D might be TRBD1 (5 bases). Trimming cost V 5 bases and J 2 bases, with 15 bases left between them. The germline CDR1 and CDR2 sequences are MGHDK and SYGVNS. The CDR3 contains 15 residues. The CDR3 sequence: CASSYPGQSNTEAFF. CDR3 coding DNA: TGTGCCAGCAGTTACCCCGGACAATCAAACACTGAAGCTTTCTTT.